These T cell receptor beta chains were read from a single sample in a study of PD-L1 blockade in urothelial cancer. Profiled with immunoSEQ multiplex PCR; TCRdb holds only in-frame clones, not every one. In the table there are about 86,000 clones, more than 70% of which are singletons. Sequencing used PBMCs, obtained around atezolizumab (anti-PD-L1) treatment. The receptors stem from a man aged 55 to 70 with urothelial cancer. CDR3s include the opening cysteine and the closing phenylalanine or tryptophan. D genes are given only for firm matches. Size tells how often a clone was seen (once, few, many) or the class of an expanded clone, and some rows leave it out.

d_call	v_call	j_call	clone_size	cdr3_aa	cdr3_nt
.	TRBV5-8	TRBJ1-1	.	CASSLFKRPGRAFF	TGTGCCAGCAGCTTGTTCAAGCGACCAGGGCGAGCTTTCTTT
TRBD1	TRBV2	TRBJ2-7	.	CASSGDSAYEQYF	TGTGCCAGCAGCGGGGACAGCGCCTACGAGCAGTACTTC
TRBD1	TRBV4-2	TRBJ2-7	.	CASSQTHRGGRSYEQYF	TGTGCCAGCAGCCAGACCCACAGGGGCGGAAGATCCTACGAGCAGTACTTC
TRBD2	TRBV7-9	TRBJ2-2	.	CASSLAMRSGGTNTGELFF	TGTGCCAGCAGCTTAGCTATGCGAAGCGGGGGGACGAACACCGGGGAGCTGTTTTTT
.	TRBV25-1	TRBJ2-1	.	CASSELASHNEQFF	TGTGCCAGCAGTGAACTAGCGTCCCACAATGAGCAGTTCTTC
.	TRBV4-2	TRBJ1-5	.	CASSPHGGGSNQPQHF	TGTGCCAGCAGCCCGCACGGGGGAGGGAGCAATCAGCCCCAGCATTTT
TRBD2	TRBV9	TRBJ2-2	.	CASSLKRGHTGELFF	TGTGCCAGCAGCTTGAAGCGGGGGCACACCGGGGAGCTGTTTTTT
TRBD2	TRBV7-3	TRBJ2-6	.	CASSSILAGGFGANVLTF	TGTGCCAGCAGCTCGATACTAGCGGGGGGGTTTGGGGCCAACGTCCTGACTTTC
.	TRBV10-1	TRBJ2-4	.	CASSEEGSSKNIQYF	TGCGCCAGCAGTGAGGAGGGCTCTTCCAAAAACATTCAGTACTTC
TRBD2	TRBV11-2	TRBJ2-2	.	CASSRAGVGTGELFF	TGTGCCAGCAGCCGGGCGGGAGTAGGGACCGGGGAGCTGTTTTTT
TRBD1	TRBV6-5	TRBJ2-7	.	CASSQGAYEQYF	TGTGCCAGCAGCCAGGGGGCCTACGAGCAGTACTTC
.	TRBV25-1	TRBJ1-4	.	CASSDHRATNEKLFF	TGTGCCAGCAGTGATCACAGGGCAACTAATGAAAAACTGTTTTTT
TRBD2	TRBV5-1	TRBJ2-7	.	CASSTSGSPYEQYF	TGCGCCAGCAGCACTAGCGGGAGTCCCTACGAGCAGTACTTC
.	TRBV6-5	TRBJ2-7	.	CASMQVINSYEQYF	TGTGCCAGCATGCAGGTTATTAACTCCTACGAGCAGTACTTC
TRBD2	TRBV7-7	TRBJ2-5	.	CASSLDGRGDETQYF	TGTGCTAGCAGCTTAGACGGGCGGGGGGACGAGACCCAGTACTTC
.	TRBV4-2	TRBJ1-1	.	CASSQESGGDTEAFF	TGTGCCAGCAGCCAAGAGTCTGGGGGGGACACTGAAGCTTTCTTT
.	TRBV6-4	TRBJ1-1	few	CASRPGHLNTEAFF	TGTGCCAGCAGACCGGGACACTTGAACACTGAAGCTTTCTTT
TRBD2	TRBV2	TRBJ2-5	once	CASSSLAGGETQYF	TGTGCCAGCAGTAGTCTAGCGGGGGGGGAGACCCAGTACTTC
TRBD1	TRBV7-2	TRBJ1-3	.	CASSLAAGGSGNTIYF	TGTGCCAGCAGCTTAGCGGCAGGGGGATCTGGAAACACCATATATTTT
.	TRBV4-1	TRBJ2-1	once	CASSQDNWGIDDDEQFF	TGCGCCAGCAGCCAAGATAATTGGGGCATCGATGACGATGAGCAGTTCTTC
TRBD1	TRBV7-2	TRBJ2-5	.	CASSKWGQGARETQYF	TGTGCCAGCAGCAAGTGGGGACAGGGGGCCAGGGAGACCCAGTACTTC
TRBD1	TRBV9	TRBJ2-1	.	CASSAWTGSLHNEQFF	TGTGCCAGCAGCGCCTGGACAGGTAGTCTCCACAATGAGCAGTTCTTC
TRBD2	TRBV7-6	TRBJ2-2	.	CASSTRGTSGGANTGELFF	TGTGCCAGCAGCACACGAGGGACTAGCGGGGGAGCAAACACCGGGGAGCTGTTTTTT
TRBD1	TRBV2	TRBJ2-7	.	CASSSGGEQYF	TGTGCCAGCAGTTCAGGGGGCGAGCAGTACTTC
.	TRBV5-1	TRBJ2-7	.	CASSLDSHYEQYF	TGCGCCAGCAGCTTGGACAGTCACTACGAGCAGTACTTC